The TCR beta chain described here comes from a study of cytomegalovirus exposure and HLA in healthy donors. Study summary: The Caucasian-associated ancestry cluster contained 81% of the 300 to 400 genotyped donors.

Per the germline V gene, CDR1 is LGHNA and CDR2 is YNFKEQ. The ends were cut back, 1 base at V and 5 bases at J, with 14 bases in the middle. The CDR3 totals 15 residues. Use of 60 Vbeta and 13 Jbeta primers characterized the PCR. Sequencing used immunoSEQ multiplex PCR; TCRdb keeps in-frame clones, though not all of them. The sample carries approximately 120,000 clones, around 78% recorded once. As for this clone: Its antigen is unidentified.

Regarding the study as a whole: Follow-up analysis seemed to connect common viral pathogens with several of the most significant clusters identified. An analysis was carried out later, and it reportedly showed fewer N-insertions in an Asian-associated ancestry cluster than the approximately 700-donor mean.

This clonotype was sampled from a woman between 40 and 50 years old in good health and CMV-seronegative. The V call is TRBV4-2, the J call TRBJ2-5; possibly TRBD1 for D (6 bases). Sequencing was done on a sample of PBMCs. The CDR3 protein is CASSQGQAQGETQYF. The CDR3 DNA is TGTGCCAGCAGCCAAGGACAGGCTCAAGGGGAGACCCAGTACTTC.